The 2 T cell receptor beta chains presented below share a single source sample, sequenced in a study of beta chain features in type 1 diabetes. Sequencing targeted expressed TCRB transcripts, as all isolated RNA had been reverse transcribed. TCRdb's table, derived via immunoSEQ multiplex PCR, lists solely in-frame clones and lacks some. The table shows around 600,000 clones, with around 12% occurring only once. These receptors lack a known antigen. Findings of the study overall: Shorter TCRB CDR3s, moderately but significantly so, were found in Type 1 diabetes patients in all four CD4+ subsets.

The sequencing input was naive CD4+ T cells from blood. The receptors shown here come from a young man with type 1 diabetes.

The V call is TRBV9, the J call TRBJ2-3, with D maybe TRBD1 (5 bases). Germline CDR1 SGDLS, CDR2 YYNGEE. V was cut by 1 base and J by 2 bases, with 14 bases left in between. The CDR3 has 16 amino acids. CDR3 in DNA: TGTGCCAGCAGCGTACAGGGTCTGGGCTCCACAGATACGCAGTATTTT. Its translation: CASSVQGLGSTDTQYF.

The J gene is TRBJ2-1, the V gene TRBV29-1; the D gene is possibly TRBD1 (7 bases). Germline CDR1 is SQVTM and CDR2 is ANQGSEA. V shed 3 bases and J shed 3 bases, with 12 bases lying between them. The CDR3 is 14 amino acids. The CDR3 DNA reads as TGCAGCGTTGAGCGGGGACAGAGCTACAATGAGCAGTTCTTC. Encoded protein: CSVERGQSYNEQFF.